A selection of T cell receptor beta chains follows, all from one sample in a study of T cell changes during pregnancy in multiple sclerosis. The repertoire was sequenced with immunoSEQ multiplex PCR; TCRdb's copy has only in-frame clones and lacks some. The profile shows 70,000 to 95,000 clones, roughly 93% of them singletons. The sequencing used peripheral blood, collected in the second trimester of pregnancy. These receptors originate from a female donor with multiple sclerosis, enrolled in a pregnancy study. Both conserved end residues are part of each CDR3. D genes are given only for firm matches. Not every row has a clone size; where given, it reads once, few, many or a size class.

J gene,V gene,clone size,D gene,CDR3 DNA,CDR3 protein
TRBJ1-1,TRBV27,.,TRBD1,TGTGCCAGCAGTGCTCCGGGACAGTTGAACACTGAAGCTTTCTTT,CASSAPGQLNTEAFF
TRBJ2-2,TRBV11-2,.,.,TGTGCCAGCAGCATCAACAGGGTCACCGGGGAGCTGTTTTTT,CASSINRVTGELFF
TRBJ2-2,TRBV5-6,once,.,TGTGCCAGCAGCCCGAGGATCGGGTGGAACACCGGGGAGCTGTTTTTT,CASSPRIGWNTGELFF
TRBJ2-1,TRBV19,.,TRBD2,TGTGCCACCCTTCGGGTAGCGGGGGGGCTCGCCTACAATGAGCAGTTCTTC,CATLRVAGGLAYNEQFF
TRBJ1-4,TRBV29-1,.,.,TGCAGCGGGGGGCAGCAGGCAGAAAAACTGTTTTTT,CSGGQQAEKLFF
TRBJ2-1,TRBV4-1,.,.,TGCGCCAGCAGCCGGACGATGGACACTACGCTGAGTGATGAGCAGTTCTTC,CASSRTMDTTLSDEQFF
TRBJ2-5,TRBV25-1,.,.,TGTGCCAGCAGTGACCACAGCCCCACGGAGACCCAGTACTTC,CASSDHSPTETQYF
TRBJ1-5,TRBV7-4,.,.,TGTGCCAGCAGCATTATTCGGGGGGGCAATCAGCCCCAGCATTTT,CASSIIRGGNQPQHF
TRBJ1-2,TRBV4-1,.,.,TGCGCCAGCAGCCCTATAGGACAGAACTATGGCTACACCTTC,CASSPIGQNYGYTF
TRBJ2-7,TRBV18,.,TRBD2,TGTGCCAGCTCACCAACCCCCGGTGGGGAGGGGAGGTACGAGCAGTACTTC,CASSPTPGGEGRYEQYF
TRBJ1-5,TRBV7-8,.,.,TGTGCCAGCAGCTGGGGGGGAAGAGTATATAGCAATCAGCCCCAGCATTTT,CASSWGGRVYSNQPQHF
TRBJ1-1,TRBV6-4,.,.,TGTGCCAGCAGTGAACGGGGGGGTATCACTGAAGCTTTCTTT,CASSERGGITEAFF
TRBJ2-1,TRBV27,.,TRBD2,TGTGCCAGCAGTAGCGGGAGCGTGTACAATGAGCAGTTCTTC,CASSSGSVYNEQFF
TRBJ1-1,TRBV7-6,.,.,TGTGCCAGCAGCTTAGAGAGACTTCTAAATTCGGGAAAAGCTTTCTTT,CASSLERLLNSGKAFF
TRBJ2-7,TRBV5-1,few,.,TGCGCCAGCAGCTTGGACAGGGCCTACGAGCAGTACTTC,CASSLDRAYEQYF
TRBJ2-3,TRBV2,.,TRBD2,TGTGCCAGCAGTGAAGAAGCGGGGGGGCTGACAGATACGCAGTATTTT,CASSEEAGGLTDTQYF
TRBJ1-1,TRBV6-5,once,.,TGTGCCAGCAGTTACTCGGGCTCGGACAGAAGGAGCGAAGCTTTCTTT,CASSYSGSDRRSEAFF
TRBJ1-1,TRBV15,.,.,TGTGCCACCAGCAGAGATCGTGTAGTGGTCAGGGAGGGCACTGAAGCTTTCTTT,CATSRDRVVVREGTEAFF